This T cell receptor beta chain was recovered during a study of T-cell memory formation after mild COVID-19. Across the whole study: Largely, TCR clusters stayed within a single donor.

This clonotype showed up just a few times. Its specificity is unknown. V was trimmed by 1 base and J by 6 bases, leaving 7 bases between them. The germline CDR1 and CDR2 sequences are SGDLS and YYNGEE. This CDR3 is built from 12 residues. The study, taken as a whole, reports: From day 15 to 85, contracting clones were balanced between CD4 and CD8, whereas later expanders leaned toward CD4+. Shrinking CD4+ clones resided mostly in CM and EM, and CD8+ ones in EMRA.

TCRalpha and TCRbeta libraries used 5'RACE with constant-segment primers and UMIs. TCRdb re-called the 5' RACE reads with MiXCR, one entry per CDR3 protein. The sample records approximately 350,000 distinct CDR3 sequences, 28% being singletons. The sequence derives from an adult woman who had mild COVID-19 (a few samples of this study predate the infection). Cell type and time point are not known. Sample: PBMCs or a T cell subset sorted from them (not recorded which). The V and J genes are TRBV9 and TRBJ2-5, with D possibly matching TRBD1 (5 bases). The CDR3: CASSVLGQTQYF. In DNA form, the CDR3 reads TGTGCCAGCAGCGTACTGGGGCAGACCCAGTACTTC.